The rows below give T cell receptor beta chains drawn from one sample of a study of T cell changes during pregnancy in multiple sclerosis. Profiling relied on immunoSEQ multiplex PCR, and the TCRdb table lists in-frame clones only, not all of them. In the table there are 26,000 or so clones, about 88% of which are singletons. The sample here was CD8+ T cells from peripheral blood mononuclear cells, taken in the second trimester of pregnancy. Receptor source: a female donor with multiple sclerosis, enrolled in a pregnancy study. Both conserved end residues are part of each CDR3. D genes are given only for firm matches. Rows give clone size only sometimes, using once, few, many, or a class for an expanded clone.

len | j_gene | v_gene | d_gene | abundance | CDR3aa | CDR3nt
16 | TRBJ2-1 | TRBV11-2 | . | . | CASSLSASEGYNEQFF | TGTGCCAGCAGCTTATCAGCTAGCGAGGGATACAATGAGCAGTTCTTC
19 | TRBJ2-7 | TRBV4-3 | TRBD2 | . | CASSQDPFPGLAEYYEQYF | TGCGCCAGCAGCCAAGATCCGTTTCCCGGACTAGCGGAATACTACGAGCAGTACTTC
15 | TRBJ2-3 | TRBV5-6 | . | once | CASSLVQGATDTQYF | TGTGCCAGCAGCTTGGTTCAGGGTGCGACAGATACGCAGTATTTT
15 | TRBJ2-3 | TRBV5-1 | TRBD1 | . | CASSFGQVDTDTQYF | TGCGCCAGCAGCTTTGGACAGGTGGATACAGATACGCAGTATTTT
15 | TRBJ1-2 | TRBV6-5 | . | . | CASSPQGHIGYGYTF | TGTGCCAGCAGTCCCCAGGGACACATAGGTTATGGCTACACCTTC
16 | TRBJ1-4 | TRBV28 | . | . | CASSLSFREVKEKLFF | TGTGCCAGCAGTTTGTCCTTCAGGGAGGTAAAGGAAAAACTGTTTTTT
14 | TRBJ2-5 | TRBV18 | TRBD2 | . | CASSPPRGWETQYF | TGTGCCAGCTCACCGCCGCGGGGGTGGGAGACCCAGTACTTC
17 | TRBJ2-1 | TRBV9 | TRBD2 | . | CASSPGTSGGPYNEQFF | TGTGCCAGCAGCCCTGGGACTAGCGGGGGCCCCTACAATGAGCAGTTCTTC
15 | TRBJ1-3 | TRBV5-6 | . | . | CASSLGGQGGNTIYF | TGTGCCAGCAGCCTTGGGGGCCAGGGCGGAAACACCATATATTTT
13 | TRBJ1-1 | TRBV4-3 | TRBD1 | . | CASSDTGDTEAFF | TGCGCCAGCAGCGACACAGGGGACACTGAAGCTTTCTTT
12 | TRBJ1-1 | TRBV7-2 | . | medium-sized | CASSFGATEAFF | TGTGCCAGCAGCTTCGGAGCAACTGAAGCTTTCTTT
15 | TRBJ2-7 | TRBV28 | TRBD1 | . | CASSLWTGPSYEQYF | TGTGCCAGCAGTTTATGGACAGGGCCCTCCTACGAGCAGTACTTC
15 | TRBJ2-7 | TRBV6-1 | TRBD2 | few | CASSQLAGESYEQYF | TGTGCCAGCTCCCAACTAGCGGGGGAGTCCTACGAGCAGTACTTC
13 | TRBJ1-2 | TRBV10-3 | . | . | CAIRTAQGYGYTF | TGTGCCATCAGGACAGCCCAAGGCTATGGCTACACCTTC
13 | TRBJ1-2 | TRBV30 | . | . | CAWTLRDWDGYTF | TGTGCCTGGACCCTGCGGGACTGGGATGGCTACACCTTC
13 | TRBJ2-5 | TRBV6-5 | TRBD1 | . | CASSATGQETQYF | TGTGCCAGCAGCGCGACAGGGCAAGAGACCCAGTACTTC
11 | TRBJ1-2 | TRBV20-1 | . | . | CSARVGSGYTF | TGCAGTGCTAGAGTAGGGAGTGGCTACACCTTC
16 | TRBJ2-7 | TRBV7-2 | TRBD2 | . | CASSTLGTSPLGEQYF | TGTGCCAGCAGCACCCTCGGGACTAGCCCTTTAGGGGAGCAGTACTTC
13 | TRBJ1-4 | TRBV6-1 | . | . | CAILGTFSEKLFF | TGTGCCATCCTCGGGACATTCAGCGAAAAACTGTTTTTT
13 | TRBJ2-7 | TRBV19 | . | once | CASSTDTGYEQYF | TGTGCCAGTAGTACGGACACCGGATACGAGCAGTACTTC
15 | TRBJ2-1 | TRBV13 | . | . | CASSLGASSRNEQFF | TGTGCCAGCAGCCTAGGGGCTAGCAGTAGGAATGAGCAGTTCTTC
15 | TRBJ2-7 | TRBV18 | . | . | CASSPGTSLRYEQYF | TGTGCCAGCTCACCTGGGACTTCTCTTCGCTACGAGCAGTACTTC
14 | TRBJ2-5 | TRBV5-4 | . | . | CASNLERESETQYF | TGTGCCAGCAACCTTGAGAGGGAATCGGAGACCCAGTACTTC
14 | TRBJ2-7 | TRBV9 | TRBD2 | . | CASSARGGSYEQYF | TGTGCCAGCAGCGCGCGGGGGGGCTCCTACGAGCAGTACTTC
16 | TRBJ2-7 | TRBV4-1 | TRBD2 | . | CASSQSSGGFSYEQYF | TGCGCCAGCAGCCAATCCAGCGGGGGTTTCTCCTACGAGCAGTACTTC
14 | TRBJ2-7 | TRBV6-1 | . | . | CASTEGTFPYEQYF | TGTGCCAGCACCGAAGGGACATTTCCCTACGAGCAGTACTTC
16 | TRBJ1-4 | TRBV4-2 | TRBD1 | . | CASSQDPGTGNEKLFF | TGTGCCAGCAGCCAAGATCCCGGGACAGGGAACGAAAAACTGTTTTTT
18 | TRBJ2-3 | TRBV2 | TRBD2 | once | CASSVPLAGVLSTDTQYF | TGTGCCAGCAGCGTCCCCCTAGCGGGGGTCCTTAGCACAGATACGCAGTATTTT
13 | TRBJ1-2 | TRBV7-9 | TRBD1 | . | CASSLAGQLGYTF | TGTGCCAGCAGCTTAGCGGGACAGCTTGGCTACACCTTC